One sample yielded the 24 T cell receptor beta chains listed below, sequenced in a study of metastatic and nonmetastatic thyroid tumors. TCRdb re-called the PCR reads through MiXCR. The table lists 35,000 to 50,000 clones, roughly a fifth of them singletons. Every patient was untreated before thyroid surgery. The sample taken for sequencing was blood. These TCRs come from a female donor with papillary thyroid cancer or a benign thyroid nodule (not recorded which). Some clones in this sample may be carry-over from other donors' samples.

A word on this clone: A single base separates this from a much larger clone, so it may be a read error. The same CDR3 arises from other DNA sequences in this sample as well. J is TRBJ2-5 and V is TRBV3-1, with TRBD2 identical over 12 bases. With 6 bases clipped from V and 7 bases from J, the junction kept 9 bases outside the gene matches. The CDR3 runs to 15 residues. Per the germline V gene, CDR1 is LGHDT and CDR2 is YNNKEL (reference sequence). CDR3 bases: TGTGCCAGCAGAGACCTAGCGGGAGGGCCAGGGACCCAGTACTTC. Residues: CASRDLAGGPGTQYF.

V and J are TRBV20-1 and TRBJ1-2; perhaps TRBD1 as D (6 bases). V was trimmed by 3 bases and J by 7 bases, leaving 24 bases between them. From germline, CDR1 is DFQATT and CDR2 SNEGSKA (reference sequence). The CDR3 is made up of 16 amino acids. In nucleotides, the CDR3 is TGCAGTGCTAGGAACGGGGCGGACAGCCGGGGAGGTGGCTACACCTTC. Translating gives CSARNGADSRGGGYTF.

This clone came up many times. CDR3 residues: CASSLLQETQYF. DNA for the CDR3: TGTGCCAGCAGCCTACTTCAAGAGACCCAGTACTTC. This sequence joins TRBV7-2 and TRBJ2-5; no clear D gene. Trimming stripped 5 bases from V and 2 bases from J, with 6 bases between. The germline V gene has CDR1 SGHTA and CDR2 FQGNSA. This CDR3 region has 12 residues.

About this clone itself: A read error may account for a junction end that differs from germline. The CDR3 region is CASSVFGANVPTF. CDR3 DNA: TGTGCCAGCAGTGTTTTCGGGGCCAACGTCCCGACTTTC. J is TRBJ2-6 and V is TRBV27; perhaps D is TRBD1 or TRBD2 (5 bases each). The germline V gene has CDR1 MNHEY and CDR2 SMNVEV (reference sequence). The CDR3 covers 13 residues.

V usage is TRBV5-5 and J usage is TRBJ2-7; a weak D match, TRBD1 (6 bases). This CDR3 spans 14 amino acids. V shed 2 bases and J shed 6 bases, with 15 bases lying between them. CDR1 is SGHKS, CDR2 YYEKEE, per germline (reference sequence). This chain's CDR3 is CASSLSGVITEQYF. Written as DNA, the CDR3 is TGTGCCAGCAGCTTATCAGGGGTAATCACCGAGCAGTACTTC.

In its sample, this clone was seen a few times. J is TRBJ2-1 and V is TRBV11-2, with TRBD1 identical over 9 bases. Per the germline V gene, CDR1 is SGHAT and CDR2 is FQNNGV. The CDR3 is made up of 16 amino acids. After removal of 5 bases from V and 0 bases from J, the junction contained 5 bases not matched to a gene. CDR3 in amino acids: CASSPRTGVSYNEQFF. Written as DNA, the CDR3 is TGTGCCAGCAGCCCCAGGACAGGGGTCTCCTACAATGAGCAGTTCTTC.

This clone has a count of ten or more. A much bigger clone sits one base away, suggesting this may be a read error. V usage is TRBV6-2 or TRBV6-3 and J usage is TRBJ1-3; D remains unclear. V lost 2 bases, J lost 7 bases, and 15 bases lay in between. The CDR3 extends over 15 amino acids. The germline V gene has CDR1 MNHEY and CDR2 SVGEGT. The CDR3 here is CASSYGSPTGNTIYF. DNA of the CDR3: TGTGCCAGCAGTTACGGGTCCCCGACGGGGAACACCATATATTTT.

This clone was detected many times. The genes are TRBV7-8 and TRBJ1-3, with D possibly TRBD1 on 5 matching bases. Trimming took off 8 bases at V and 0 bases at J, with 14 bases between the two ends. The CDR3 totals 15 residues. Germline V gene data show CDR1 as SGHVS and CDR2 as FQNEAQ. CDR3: CASGKGRGSGNTIYF. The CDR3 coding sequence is TGTGCCAGCGGGAAGGGGCGAGGCTCTGGAAACACCATATATTTT.

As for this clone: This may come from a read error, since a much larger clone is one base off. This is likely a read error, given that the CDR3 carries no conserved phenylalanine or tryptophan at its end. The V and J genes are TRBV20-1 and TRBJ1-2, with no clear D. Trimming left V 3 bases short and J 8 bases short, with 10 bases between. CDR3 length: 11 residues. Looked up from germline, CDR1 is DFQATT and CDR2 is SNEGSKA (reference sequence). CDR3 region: CSASQTQGYTY. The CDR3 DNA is TGCAGTGCTAGCCAAACCCAGGGCTACACCTAC.

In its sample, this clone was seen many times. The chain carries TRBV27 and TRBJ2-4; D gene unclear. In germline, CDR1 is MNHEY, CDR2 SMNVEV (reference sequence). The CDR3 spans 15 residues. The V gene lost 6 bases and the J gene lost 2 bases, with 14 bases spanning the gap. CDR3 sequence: CASRTLSLSKNIQYF. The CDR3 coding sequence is TGTGCCAGCAGGACCTTATCCTTGTCCAAAAACATTCAGTACTTC.

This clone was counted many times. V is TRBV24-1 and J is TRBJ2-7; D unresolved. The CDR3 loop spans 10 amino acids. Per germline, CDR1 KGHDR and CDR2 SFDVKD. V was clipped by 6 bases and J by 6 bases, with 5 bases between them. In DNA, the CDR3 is TGTGCCACCAGTTTCTCCGAGCAGTACTTC. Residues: CATSFSEQYF.

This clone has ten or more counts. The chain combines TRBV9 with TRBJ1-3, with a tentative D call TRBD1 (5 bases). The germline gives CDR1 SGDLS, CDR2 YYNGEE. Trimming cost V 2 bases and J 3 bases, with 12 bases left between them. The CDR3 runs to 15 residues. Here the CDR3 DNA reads TGTGCCAGCAGCGTGCAGGGTGGCCTTGGAAACACCATATATTTT. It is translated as CASSVQGGLGNTIYF.

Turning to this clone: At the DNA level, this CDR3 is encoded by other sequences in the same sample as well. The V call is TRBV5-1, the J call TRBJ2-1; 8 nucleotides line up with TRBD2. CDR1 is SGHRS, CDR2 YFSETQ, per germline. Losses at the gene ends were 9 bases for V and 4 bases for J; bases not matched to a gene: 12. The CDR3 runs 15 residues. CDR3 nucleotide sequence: TGCGCCATTCATATCGGATCTAGCGGGTACAATGAGCAGTTCTTC. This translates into CAIHIGSSGYNEQFF. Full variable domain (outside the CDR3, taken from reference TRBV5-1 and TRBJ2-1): KAGVTQTPRYLIKTRGQQVTLSCSPISGHRSVSWYQQTPGQGLQFLFEYFSETQRNKGNFPGRFSGRQFSNSRSEMNVSTLELGDSALYLCAIHIGSSGYNEQFFGPGTRLTVL.

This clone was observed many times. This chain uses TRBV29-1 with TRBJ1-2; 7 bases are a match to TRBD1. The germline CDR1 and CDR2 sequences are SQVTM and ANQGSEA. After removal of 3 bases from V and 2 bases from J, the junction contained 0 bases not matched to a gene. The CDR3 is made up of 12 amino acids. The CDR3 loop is CSVETGNYGYTF. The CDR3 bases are TGCAGCGTTGAGACAGGGAACTATGGCTACACCTTC.

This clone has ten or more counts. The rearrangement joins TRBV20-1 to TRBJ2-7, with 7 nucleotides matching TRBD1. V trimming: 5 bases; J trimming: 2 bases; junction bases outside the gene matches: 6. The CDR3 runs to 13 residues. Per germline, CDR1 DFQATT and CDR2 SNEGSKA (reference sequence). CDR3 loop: CSAHDREPYEQYF. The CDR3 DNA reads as TGCAGTGCTCATGACAGGGAACCCTACGAGCAGTACTTC.

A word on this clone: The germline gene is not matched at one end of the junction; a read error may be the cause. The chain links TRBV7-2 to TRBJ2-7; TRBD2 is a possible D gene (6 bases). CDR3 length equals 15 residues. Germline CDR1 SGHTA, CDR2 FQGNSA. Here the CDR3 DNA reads TGTGCCAGCAGCGCCCGGACTAACGAAACCTACGACCAGTACTTC. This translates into CASSARTNETYDQYF.

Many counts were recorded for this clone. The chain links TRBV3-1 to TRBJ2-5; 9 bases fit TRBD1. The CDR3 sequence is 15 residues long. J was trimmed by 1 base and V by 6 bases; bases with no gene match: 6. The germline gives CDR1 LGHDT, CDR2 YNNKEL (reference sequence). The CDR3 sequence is CASSWDRVAQETQYF. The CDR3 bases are TGTGCCAGCAGTTGGGACAGGGTGGCCCAAGAGACCCAGTACTTC.

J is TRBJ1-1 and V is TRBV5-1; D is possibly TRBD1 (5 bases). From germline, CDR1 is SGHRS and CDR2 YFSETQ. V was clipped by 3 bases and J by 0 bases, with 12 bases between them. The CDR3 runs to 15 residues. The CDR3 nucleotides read TGCGCCAGCAGCTGGGGGGGAGCGGTGAACACTGAAGCTTTCTTT. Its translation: CASSWGGAVNTEAFF.

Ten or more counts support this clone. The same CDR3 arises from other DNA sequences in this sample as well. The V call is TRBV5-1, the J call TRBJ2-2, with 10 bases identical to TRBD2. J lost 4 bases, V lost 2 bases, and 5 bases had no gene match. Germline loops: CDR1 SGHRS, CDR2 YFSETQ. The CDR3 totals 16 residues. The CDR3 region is CASSFSSGSGTGELFF. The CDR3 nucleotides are TGCGCCAGCAGCTTTTCTAGCGGGAGTGGCACCGGGGAGCTGTTTTTT. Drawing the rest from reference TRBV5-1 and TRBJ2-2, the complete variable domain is KAGVTQTPRYLIKTRGQQVTLSCSPISGHRSVSWYQQTPGQGLQFLFEYFSETQRNKGNFPGRFSGRQFSNSRSEMNVSTLELGDSALYLCASSFSSGSGTGELFFGEGSRLTVL.

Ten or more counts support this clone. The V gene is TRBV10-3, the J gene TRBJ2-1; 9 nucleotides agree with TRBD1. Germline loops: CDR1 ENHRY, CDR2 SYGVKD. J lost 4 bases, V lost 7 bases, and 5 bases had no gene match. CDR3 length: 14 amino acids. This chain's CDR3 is CAITSGTGYNEQFF. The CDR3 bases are TGTGCCATCACCTCCGGGACAGGGTACAATGAGCAGTTCTTC.

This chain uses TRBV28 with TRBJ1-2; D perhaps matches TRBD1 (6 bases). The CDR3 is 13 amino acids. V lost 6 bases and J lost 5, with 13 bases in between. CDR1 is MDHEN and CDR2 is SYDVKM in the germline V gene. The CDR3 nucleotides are TGTGCCAGCAGAGGGACACTCAAGTATGGCTACACCTTC. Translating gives CASRGTLKYGYTF.

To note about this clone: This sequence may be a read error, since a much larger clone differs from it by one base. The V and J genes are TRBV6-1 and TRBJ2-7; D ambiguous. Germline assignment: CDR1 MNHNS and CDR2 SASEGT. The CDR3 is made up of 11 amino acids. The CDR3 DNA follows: TGCGCCAGCAGTGGGTGGGTCGAGCAGCACTTC. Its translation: CASSGWVEQHF.

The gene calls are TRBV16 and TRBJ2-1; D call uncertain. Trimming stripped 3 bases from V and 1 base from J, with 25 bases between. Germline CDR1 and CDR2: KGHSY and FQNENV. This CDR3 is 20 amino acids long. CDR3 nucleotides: TGTGCCAGCAGCCAGTACGGTGGCGCTAGTGGTGGTGAGTCCTACAATGAGCAGTTCTTC. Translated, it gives CASSQYGGASGGESYNEQFF.

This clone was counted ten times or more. The CDR3 is CASSRTGAEAFF. The CDR3 nucleotides read TGTGCCAGCAGCCGAACAGGGGCTGAAGCTTTCTTT. J is TRBJ1-1 and V is TRBV7-9; 7 nucleotides align to TRBD1. CDR3 size: 12 residues. Germline V gives CDR1 SEHNR, CDR2 FQNEAQ (reference sequence). V shed 5 bases and J 6 bases; nucleotides not matched to a gene: 3. The full variable domain, with the rest looked up from reference TRBV7-9 and TRBJ1-1, is DTGVSQNPRHKITKRGQNVTFRCDPISEHNRLYWYRQTLGQGPEFLTYFQNEAQLEKSRLLSDRFSAERPKGSFSTLEIQRTEQGDSAMYLCASSRTGAEAFFGQGTRLTVV.